The 9 T cell receptor beta chains given below trace back to one sample, sequenced in a study of cytomegalovirus exposure and HLA in healthy donors. The study ran its PCR with 60 Vbeta and 13 Jbeta primers. Profiling relied on immunoSEQ multiplex PCR, and the TCRdb table lists in-frame clones only, not all of them. The table records about 180,000 clones, about 80% of them present only once. Sequenced: PBMCs. The receptor source for this set is a woman aged 40 to 50 in good health and CMV-seronegative.

The table lists this clone with a count of one. The J gene is TRBJ1-2, the V gene TRBV5-1; D is uncertain. Germline values: CDR1 SGHRS, CDR2 YFSETQ. The V and J ends lost 0 bases and 5 bases respectively, with 5 bases between them. This CDR3 has 12 residues. CDR3 nucleotide sequence: TGCGCCAGCAGCTTGGAAGCGTATGGCTACACCTTC. Its protein product is CASSLEAYGYTF.

This chain's CDR3 is CASSRTSGYYNEQFF. CDR3 in DNA: TGTGCCAGTAGTAGAACTAGCGGGTACTACAATGAGCAGTTCTTC. V is TRBV19 and J is TRBJ2-1; 9 bases are a match to TRBD2. The germline V gene has CDR1 LNHDA and CDR2 SQIVND (reference sequence). Trimming removed 4 bases from V and 3 bases from J; junction bases left unmatched: 4. The CDR3 has 15 amino acids.

The rearrangement links TRBV28 to TRBJ1-1; 7 nucleotides align to TRBD1. CDR1 and CDR2 (germline): MDHEN, SYDVKM. The CDR3 is 15 amino acids. The trim removed 6 bases at V and 1 base at J, leaving 8 bases unmatched. Here the CDR3 DNA reads TGTGCCAGCAGGCCCCCAGGGGGTGGGAACACTGAAGCTTTCTTT. Translating gives CASRPPGGGNTEAFF.

This chain uses TRBV25-1 with TRBJ1-6; D might be TRBD1 (5 bases). The CDR3 consists of 13 residues. V was clipped by 6 bases and J by 8 bases, with 11 bases between them. Germline loops: CDR1 MGHDK, CDR2 SYGVNS. CDR3 region: CASRRGTDSPLHF. In nucleotides, the CDR3 is TGTGCCAGCAGAAGGGGCACAGATTCACCCCTCCACTTT.

The J gene is TRBJ1-4, the V gene TRBV28; possible D gene TRBD1, 5 bases. This CDR3 has 16 amino acids. Trimming removed 5 bases at V and 5 bases at J, with 18 bases between. Germline CDR1 and CDR2: MDHEN and SYDVKM. CDR3 sequence (DNA): TGTGCCAGCAGTCCAAGCCCGGGGGGAATAAATGAAAAACTGTTTTTT. It encodes CASSPSPGGINEKLFF. The whole variable domain, remainder taken from reference TRBV28 and TRBJ1-4, is DVKVTQSSRYLVKRTGEKVFLECVQDMDHENMFWYRQDPGLGLRLIYFSYDVKMKEKGDIPEGYSVSREKKERFSLILESASTNQTSMYLCASSPSPGGINEKLFFGSGTQLSVL.

The rearrangement joins TRBV15 to TRBJ1-5; possible D gene TRBD1, 5 bases. The V end was cut by 5 bases, the J end by 7 bases, with 15 bases between. This CDR3 has 14 amino acids. Germline V gene data show CDR1 as LNHNV and CDR2 as YYDKDF (reference sequence). CDR3 nucleotide sequence: TGTGCCACCAGCCAAACTCCGGGGGGACAGCCCCAGCATTTT. Its translation is CATSQTPGGQPQHF.

This clone appeared once. The genes are TRBV30 and TRBJ2-3, with 9 bases matching TRBD2. The CDR3 length is 15 residues. The V and J ends lost 7 bases and 4 bases, in that order; junction bases with no gene match: 12. Germline V gene sequence: CDR1 GTSNPN, CDR2 SVGIG (reference sequence). The CDR3 sequence is CASTLIVAGADTQYF. As DNA, the CDR3 is TGTGCCTCAACACTGATAGTAGCGGGAGCAGATACGCAGTATTTT.

This rearrangement joins TRBV5-1 to TRBJ1-1; 10 bases align to TRBD1. With V trimmed by 7 bases and J by 0 bases, 9 bases remained unmatched. Germline values: CDR1 SGHRS, CDR2 YFSETQ. This CDR3 comprises 16 residues. The CDR3 spells CASLDRDRGVNTEAFF. The CDR3 DNA reads TGCGCCAGCCTAGACAGGGACAGGGGAGTGAACACTGAAGCTTTCTTT.

The chain carries TRBV18 and TRBJ1-1, with D maybe TRBD1 (6 bases). The V gene lost 0 bases and the J gene lost 1 base, with 15 bases spanning the gap. The CDR3 loop spans 17 amino acids. Germline V CDR1 and CDR2: KGHSH, LQKENI. CDR3 protein: CASSPPGRGAENTEAFF. The DNA for the CDR3 is TGTGCCAGCTCACCACCAGGTCGGGGGGCTGAGAACACTGAAGCTTTCTTT. The variable domain in full, completed from reference TRBV18 and TRBJ1-1, reads NAGVMQNPRHLVRRRGQEARLRCSPMKGHSHVYWYRQLPEEGLKFMVYLQKENIIDESGMPKERFSAEFPKEGPSILRIQQVVRGDSAAYFCASSPPGRGAENTEAFFGQGTRLTVV.